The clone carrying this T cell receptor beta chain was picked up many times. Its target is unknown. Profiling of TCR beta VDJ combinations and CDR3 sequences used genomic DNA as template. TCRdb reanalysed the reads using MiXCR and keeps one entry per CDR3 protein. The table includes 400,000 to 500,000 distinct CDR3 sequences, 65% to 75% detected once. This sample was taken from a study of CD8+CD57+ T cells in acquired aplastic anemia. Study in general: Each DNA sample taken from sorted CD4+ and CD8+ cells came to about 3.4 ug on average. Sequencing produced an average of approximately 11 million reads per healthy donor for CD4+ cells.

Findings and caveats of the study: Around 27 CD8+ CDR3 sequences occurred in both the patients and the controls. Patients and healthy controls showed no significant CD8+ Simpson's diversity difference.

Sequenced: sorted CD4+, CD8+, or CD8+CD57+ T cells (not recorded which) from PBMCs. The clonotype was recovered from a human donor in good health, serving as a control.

DNA of the CDR3: TGTGCCAGCAGCCCGACTAGCGGTAGCTCCTACAATGAGCAGTTCTTC. This translates into CASSPTSGSSYNEQFF. V usage is TRBV5-4 and J usage is TRBJ2-1; 9 nucleotides agree with TRBD2. J was trimmed by 0 bases and V by 4 bases; bases with no gene match: 5. The CDR3 sequence is 16 residues long. Germline lookup yields CDR1 SGHNT and CDR2 YYREEE (reference sequence).